This T cell receptor beta chain was sequenced for a study of regulatory T cells in long-lasting Graves disease. Building of the TCR beta libraries involved iRepertoire HTBI primers and Arm-PCR of CDR3 regions. TCRdb reprocessed the multiplex PCR reads via MiXCR and lists one record per CDR3 protein. The sample consists of hundreds of thousands of distinct CDR3 sequences, around 21% of them appearing once. This clonotype occurred a few times. Its antigen is not identified. In germline, CDR1 is LGHNA, CDR2 YSLEER. Trimming removed 3 bases from V and 0 bases from J, with 12 bases in between. This CDR3 comprises 17 residues. Time point denoted: persistent/refractory GD, antithyroid drugs over 5 years with positive TRAb. RNA isolated from PBMCs was used to make the TCR library. The study's findings and limits: The TCR repertoire of persistent Graves' patients was less diverse than that of newly diagnosed ones.

The chain uses TRBV4-3 and TRBJ2-6; D possibly corresponds to TRBD1 (6 bases). The sample consisted of peripheral blood mononuclear cells (PBMCs), taken when the disease was refractory, from a patient treated with antithyroid drugs. The source is a female donor with Graves disease. The CDR3 DNA reads as TGCGCCAGCAGCCACACGACAGGCCTCTCTGGGGCCAACGTCCTGACTTTC. As protein: CASSHTTGLSGANVLTF.